This TCR beta chain was observed in a study of cytomegalovirus exposure and HLA in healthy donors. Study-level information: An earlier analysis found fewer than 140 million unique TCR beta sequences from 150 million to 200 million T cells. Out of around 360 genotyped donors, less than 90% belonged to the Caucasian-associated ancestry cluster.

On this clone: The antigen remains unidentified.

General study results and limits: A later analysis linked a missense variant in DCLRE1C to the trimming of TCR beta V and J genes.

V was clipped by 4 bases and J by 6 bases, with 27 bases between them. The CDR3 consists of 17 residues. Germline V gene sequence: CDR1 GTSNPN, CDR2 SVGIG (reference sequence). PCR used 60 Vbeta primers and 13 Jbeta primers. Clones were read by immunoSEQ multiplex PCR, and TCRdb kept only the in-frame ones, dropping some. The table records some 170,000 clones, roughly 81% of them present only once. As for the donors, each was a healthy bone marrow donor. V gene TRBV30 combines with J gene TRBJ1-1; D not certain. The clonotype comes from a woman younger than 35 in good health and CMV-seropositive. Sequencing used PBMCs. The chain's CDR3 is CAWTHRGSRMVFPEAFF. In DNA, the CDR3 is TGTGCCTGGACCCATCGGGGTTCGAGGATGGTTTTCCCTGAAGCTTTCTTT.